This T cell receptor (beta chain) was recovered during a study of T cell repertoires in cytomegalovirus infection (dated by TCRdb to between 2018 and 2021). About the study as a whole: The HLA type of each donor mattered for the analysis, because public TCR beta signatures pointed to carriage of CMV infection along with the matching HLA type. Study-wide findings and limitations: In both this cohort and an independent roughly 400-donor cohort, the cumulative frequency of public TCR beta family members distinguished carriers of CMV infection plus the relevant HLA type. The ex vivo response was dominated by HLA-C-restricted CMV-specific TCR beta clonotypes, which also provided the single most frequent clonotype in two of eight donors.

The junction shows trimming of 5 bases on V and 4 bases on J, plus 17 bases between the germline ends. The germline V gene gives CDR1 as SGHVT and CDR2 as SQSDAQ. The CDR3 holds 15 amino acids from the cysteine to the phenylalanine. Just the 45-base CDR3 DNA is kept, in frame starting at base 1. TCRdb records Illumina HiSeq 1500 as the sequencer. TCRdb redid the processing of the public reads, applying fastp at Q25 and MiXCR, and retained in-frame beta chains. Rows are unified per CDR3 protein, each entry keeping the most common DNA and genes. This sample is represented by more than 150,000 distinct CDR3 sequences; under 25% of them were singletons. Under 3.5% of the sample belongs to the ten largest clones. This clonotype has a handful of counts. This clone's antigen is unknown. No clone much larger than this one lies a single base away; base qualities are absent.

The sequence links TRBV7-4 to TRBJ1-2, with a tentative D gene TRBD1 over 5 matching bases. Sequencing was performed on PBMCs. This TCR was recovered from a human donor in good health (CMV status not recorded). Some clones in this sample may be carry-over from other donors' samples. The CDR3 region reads CASSHLPGTAYGYTF. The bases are TGTGCCAGCAGCCACCTCCCGGGGACGGCCTATGGCTACACCTTC.